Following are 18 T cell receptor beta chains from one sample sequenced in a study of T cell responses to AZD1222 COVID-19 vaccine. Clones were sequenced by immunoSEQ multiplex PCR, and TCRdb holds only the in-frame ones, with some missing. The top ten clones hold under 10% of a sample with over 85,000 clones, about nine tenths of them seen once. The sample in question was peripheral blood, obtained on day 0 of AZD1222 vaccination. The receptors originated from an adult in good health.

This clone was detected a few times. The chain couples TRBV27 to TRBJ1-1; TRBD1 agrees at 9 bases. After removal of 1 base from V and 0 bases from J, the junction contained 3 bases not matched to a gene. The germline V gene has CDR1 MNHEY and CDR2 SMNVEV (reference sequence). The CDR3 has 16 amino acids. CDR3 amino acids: CASSLLGQGLNTEAFF. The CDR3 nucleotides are TGTGCCAGCAGTTTATTGGGACAGGGATTGAACACTGAAGCTTTCTTT.

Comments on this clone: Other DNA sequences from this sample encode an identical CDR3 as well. The CDR3 here is CASSFGGNSNQPQHF. The CDR3 DNA is TGTGCCAGCAGCTTCGGAGGGAATAGCAATCAGCCCCAGCATTTT. The gene calls are TRBV5-4 and TRBJ1-5; D unresolved. Germline CDR1 SGHNT, CDR2 YYREEE (reference sequence). The CDR3 has 15 residues. Trimming took off 2 bases at V and 0 bases at J, with 9 bases between the two ends.

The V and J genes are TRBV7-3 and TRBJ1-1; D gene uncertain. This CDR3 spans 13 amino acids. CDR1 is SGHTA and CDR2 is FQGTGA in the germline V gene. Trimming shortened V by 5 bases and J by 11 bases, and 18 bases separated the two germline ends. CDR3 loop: CASSIYTPPVAFF. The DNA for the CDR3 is TGTGCCAGCAGCATCTACACCCCCCCGGTTGCTTTCTTT. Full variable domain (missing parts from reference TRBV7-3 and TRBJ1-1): GAGVSQTPSNKVTEKGKYVELRCDPISGHTALYWYRQSLGQGPEFLIYFQGTGAADDSGLPNDRFFAVRPEGSVSTLKIQRTERGDSAVYLCASSIYTPPVAFFGQGTRLTVV.

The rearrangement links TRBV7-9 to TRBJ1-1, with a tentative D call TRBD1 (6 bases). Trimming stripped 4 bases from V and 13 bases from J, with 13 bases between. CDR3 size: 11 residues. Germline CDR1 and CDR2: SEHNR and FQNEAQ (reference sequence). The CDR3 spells CASSSGHLGFF. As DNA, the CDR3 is TGTGCCAGCAGCTCGGGACACCTAGGTTTCTTT.

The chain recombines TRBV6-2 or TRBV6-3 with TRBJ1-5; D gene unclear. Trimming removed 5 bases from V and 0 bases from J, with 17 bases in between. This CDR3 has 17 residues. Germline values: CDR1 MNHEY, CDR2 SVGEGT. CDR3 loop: CASSPPFGPYSNQPQHF. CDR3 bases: TGTGCCAGCAGTCCCCCATTTGGACCTTATAGCAATCAGCCCCAGCATTTT.

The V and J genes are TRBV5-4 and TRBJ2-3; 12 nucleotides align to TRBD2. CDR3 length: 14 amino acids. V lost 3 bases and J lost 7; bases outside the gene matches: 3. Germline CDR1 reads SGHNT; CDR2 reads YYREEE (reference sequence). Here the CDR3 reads CASSSSGGANTQYF. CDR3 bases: TGTGCCAGCAGCTCTAGCGGGGGGGCGAATACGCAGTATTTT.

CDR3 in DNA: TGTGCCAGCAAAAAGGGGATTGATAGCAATCAGCCCCAGCATTTT. Amino acids: CASKKGIDSNQPQHF. The J gene is TRBJ1-5, the V gene TRBV19; D is possibly TRBD1 (5 bases). CDR1 is LNHDA, CDR2 SQIVND, per germline (reference sequence). V gave up 9 bases and J gave up 0 bases, with 15 bases separating them. This CDR3 region has 15 residues. The variable domain in full, completed from reference TRBV19 and TRBJ1-5, reads DGGITQSPKYLFRKEGQNVTLSCEQNLNHDAMYWYRQDPGQGLRLIYYSQIVNDFQKGDIAEGYSVSREKKESFPLTVTSAQKNPTAFYLCASKKGIDSNQPQHFGDGTRLSIL.

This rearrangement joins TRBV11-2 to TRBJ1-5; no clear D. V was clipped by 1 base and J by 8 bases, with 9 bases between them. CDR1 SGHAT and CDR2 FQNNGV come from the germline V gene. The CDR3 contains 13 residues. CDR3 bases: TGTGCCAGCAGCTTAGGACCCTATGAGCCCCAGCATTTT. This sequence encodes CASSLGPYEPQHF.

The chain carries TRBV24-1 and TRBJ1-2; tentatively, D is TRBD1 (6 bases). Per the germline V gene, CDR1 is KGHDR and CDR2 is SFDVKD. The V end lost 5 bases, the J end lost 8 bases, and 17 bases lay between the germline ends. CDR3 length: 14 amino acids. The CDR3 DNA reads TGTGCCACCAGTGGGGCAGGGGTTTTTCACGGCTACACCTTC. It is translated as CATSGAGVFHGYTF.

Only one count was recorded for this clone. The CDR3 protein is CASRIEGASNEQFF. As DNA, the CDR3 is TGTGCCAGCAGGATTGAGGGGGCAAGCAATGAGCAGTTCTTC. J is TRBJ2-1 and V is TRBV27; TRBD1 matches 7 bases. The CDR3 has 14 residues. Trimming removed 6 bases from V and 6 bases from J; junction bases left unmatched: 8. Looked up from germline, CDR1 is MNHEY and CDR2 is SMNVEV (reference sequence).

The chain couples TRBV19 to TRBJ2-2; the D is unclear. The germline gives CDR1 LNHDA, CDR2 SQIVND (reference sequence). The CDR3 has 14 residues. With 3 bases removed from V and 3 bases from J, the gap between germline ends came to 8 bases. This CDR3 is CASSMTLYTGELFF. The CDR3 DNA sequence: TGTGCCAGTAGTATGACGTTGTACACCGGGGAGCTGTTTTTT.

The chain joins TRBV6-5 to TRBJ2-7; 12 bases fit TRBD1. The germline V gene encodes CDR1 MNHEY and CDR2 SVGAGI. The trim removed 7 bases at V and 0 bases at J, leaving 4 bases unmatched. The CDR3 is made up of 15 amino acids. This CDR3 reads CASKGQGAFSYEQYF. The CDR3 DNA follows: TGTGCCAGCAAGGGACAGGGGGCTTTCTCCTACGAGCAGTACTTC.

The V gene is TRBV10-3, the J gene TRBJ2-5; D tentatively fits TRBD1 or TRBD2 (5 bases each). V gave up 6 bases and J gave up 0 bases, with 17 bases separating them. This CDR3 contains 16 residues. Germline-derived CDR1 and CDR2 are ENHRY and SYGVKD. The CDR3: CAISPSTGTDQETQYF. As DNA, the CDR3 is TGTGCCATCAGCCCCTCAACGGGGACCGACCAAGAGACCCAGTACTTC.

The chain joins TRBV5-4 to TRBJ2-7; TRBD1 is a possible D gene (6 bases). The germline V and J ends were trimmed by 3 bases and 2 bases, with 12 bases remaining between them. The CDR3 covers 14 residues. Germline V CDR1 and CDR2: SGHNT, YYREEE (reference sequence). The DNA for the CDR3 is TGTGCCAGCAGCTACCCGGACAGACCCTACGAGCAGTACTTC. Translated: CASSYPDRPYEQYF.

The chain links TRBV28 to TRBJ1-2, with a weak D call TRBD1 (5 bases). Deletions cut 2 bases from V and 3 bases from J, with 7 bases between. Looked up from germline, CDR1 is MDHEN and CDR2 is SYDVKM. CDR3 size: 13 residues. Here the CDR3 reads CASSLGGDYGYTF. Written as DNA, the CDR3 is TGTGCCAGCAGTTTAGGGGGAGACTATGGCTACACCTTC.

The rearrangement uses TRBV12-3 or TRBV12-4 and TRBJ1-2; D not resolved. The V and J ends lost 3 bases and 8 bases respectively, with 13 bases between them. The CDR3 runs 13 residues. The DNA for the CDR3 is TGTGCCAGCAGTTTTGTCGGCCCGGGGGGCTACACCTTC. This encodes CASSFVGPGGYTF.

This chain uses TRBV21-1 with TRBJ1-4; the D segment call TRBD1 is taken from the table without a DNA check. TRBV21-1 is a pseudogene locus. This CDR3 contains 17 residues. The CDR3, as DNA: TGTGCCAGCAGCAACGGAACGGGACAACGTTCCGGCGAAAAACTGTTTTTT. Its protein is CASSNGTGQRSGEKLFF.

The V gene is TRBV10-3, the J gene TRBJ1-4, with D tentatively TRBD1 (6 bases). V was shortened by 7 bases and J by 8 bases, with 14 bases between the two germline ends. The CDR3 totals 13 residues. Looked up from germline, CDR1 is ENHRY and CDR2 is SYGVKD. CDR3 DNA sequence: TGTGCCATCAACGGGGGCTGGGGCGAAAAACTGTTTTTT. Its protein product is CAINGGWGEKLFF.